The 13 T cell receptor beta chains reported below all come from one sample, sequenced in a study of T cell responses to AZD1222 COVID-19 vaccine. The assay was immunoSEQ multiplex PCR, and TCRdb's table has in-frame clones only and misses some. The data contain roughly 85,000 clones, 88% of them singletons. The sample here was peripheral blood, taken on day 0 of MenACWY control vaccination. The receptors here all came from an adult in good health.

V gene TRBV9 combines with J gene TRBJ1-1; 7 bases fit TRBD1. CDR1 and CDR2 from the germline V gene are SGDLS and YYNGEE. The CDR3 is 15 amino acids. J gave up 3 bases and V 4 bases, and 9 bases lay outside the gene matches. CDR3 coding DNA: TGTGCCAGCAGCCCTCCAATGGGACAGCACACTGAAGCTTTCTTT. Residues: CASSPPMGQHTEAFF.

This chain connects TRBV2 to TRBJ1-3; D uncertain. CDR3 length: 16 residues. In germline, CDR1 is SNHLY, CDR2 FYNNEI. The V and J ends lost 5 bases and 0 bases respectively, with 14 bases between them. CDR3 sequence reads: CASSWATSRSGNTIYF. CDR3 DNA sequence: TGTGCCAGCAGTTGGGCGACGTCCCGCTCTGGAAACACCATATATTTT.

The chain is built from TRBV19 and TRBJ1-1; unclear D gene. The germline V and J ends were trimmed by 5 bases and 2 bases, with 12 bases remaining between them. Germline V gives CDR1 LNHDA, CDR2 SQIVND (reference sequence). The CDR3 totals 14 residues. The CDR3 loop is CASSLIVGNTEAFF. The DNA of the CDR3 is TGTGCCAGTAGTCTTATCGTGGGAAACACTGAAGCTTTCTTT.

The V call is TRBV3-1 (or the pseudogene TRBV3-2), the J call TRBJ1-1; D may be TRBD1 (5 bases). CDR1 is LGHDT, CDR2 YNNKEL, per germline (reference sequence). Trimming left V 4 bases short and J 0 bases short, with 9 bases between. The CDR3 loop spans 14 amino acids. CDR3 residues: CASSRGTLNTEAFF. CDR3 DNA: TGTGCCAGCAGCCGGGGGACGTTGAACACTGAAGCTTTCTTT.

The chain joins TRBV9 to TRBJ1-3; no clear D gene. The CDR3 has 17 residues. In germline, CDR1 is SGDLS, CDR2 YYNGEE. The V gene lost 0 bases and the J gene lost 0 bases, with 13 bases spanning the gap. CDR3 amino acids: CASSVEGSKLSGNTIYF. The DNA of the CDR3 is TGTGCCAGCAGCGTAGAGGGCAGCAAACTCTCTGGAAACACCATATATTTT. The entire variable domain, with the rest obtained from reference TRBV9 and TRBJ1-3, is as follows: DSGVTQTPKHLITATGQRVTLRCSPRSGDLSVYWYQQSLDQGLQFLIQYYNGEERAKGNILERFSAQQFPDLHSELNLSSLELGDSALYFCASSVEGSKLSGNTIYFGEGSWLTVV.

This chain links TRBV6-5 with TRBJ1-1; D not resolved. The V gene's germline CDR1 is MNHEY and CDR2 SVGAGI. This CDR3 contains 11 residues. V shed 8 bases and J shed 2 bases, with 6 bases lying between them. The CDR3 region is CASGPNTEAFF. In DNA, the CDR3 is TGTGCCAGCGGACCTAACACTGAAGCTTTCTTT.

The gene calls are TRBV5-4 and TRBJ2-1; D perhaps matches TRBD2 (6 bases). V lost 0 bases to trimming and J lost 6 bases, with 16 bases between them. This CDR3 is built from 16 residues. The germline V gene has CDR1 SGHNT and CDR2 YYREEE (reference sequence). CDR3 residues: CASSLGGDPTFNEQFF. The CDR3, as DNA: TGTGCCAGCAGCTTGGGCGGGGACCCAACTTTCAATGAGCAGTTCTTC.

In DNA form, the CDR3 reads TGCGCCAGCAGCCAAGATCCGGGACAGCGTTCCTACGAGCAGTACTTC. Protein sequence: CASSQDPGQRSYEQYF. The chain is built from TRBV4-1 and TRBJ2-7; 7 bases are shared with TRBD1. This CDR3 comprises 16 residues. Germline CDR1 and CDR2: MGHRA and YSYEKL. V was clipped by 0 bases and J by 1 base; unmatched bases: 6.

The chain employs TRBV7-9 and TRBJ1-2; possibly TRBD1 for D (5 bases). This CDR3 contains 11 residues. The germline V gene has CDR1 SEHNR and CDR2 FQNEAQ (reference sequence). V was trimmed by 8 bases and J by 5 bases, leaving 9 bases between them. Written as DNA, the CDR3 is TGTGCCAGCGCGAGGGGATATGGCTACACCTTC. Translated, it gives CASARGYGYTF.

This chain joins TRBV14 and TRBJ1-5; D gene uncertain. The germline V gene encodes CDR1 SGHDN and CDR2 FVKESK. The V end lost 3 bases, the J end lost 4 bases, and 4 bases lay between the germline ends. The CDR3 runs to 12 residues. The CDR3 DNA follows: TGTGCCAGCAGCCATTCTAATCAGCCCCAGCATTTT. It specifies CASSHSNQPQHF. Supplemented by reference TRBV14 and TRBJ1-5, the full variable domain reads EAGVTQFPSHSVIEKGQTVTLRCDPISGHDNLYWYRRVMGKEIKFLLHFVKESKQDESGMPNNRFLAERTGGTYSTLKVQPAELEDSGVYFCASSHSNQPQHFGDGTRLSIL.

This chain connects TRBV12-3 or TRBV12-4 to TRBJ2-1, with D tentatively TRBD1 (6 bases). This CDR3 has 13 amino acids. The V gene lost 0 bases and the J gene lost 7 bases, with 7 bases spanning the gap. CDR3 region: CASSLARGNEQFF. In nucleotides, the CDR3 is TGTGCCAGCAGTTTAGCTAGGGGGAATGAGCAGTTCTTC.

The chain uses TRBV7-8 and TRBJ1-5; D is possibly TRBD1 (6 bases). This CDR3 has 14 amino acids. V was cut by 2 bases and J by 6 bases, with 11 bases left in between. Germline-derived CDR1 and CDR2 are SGHVS and FQNEAQ. The CDR3 bases are TGTGCCAGCAGCTTATCGGGGGCGGTTCAGCCCCAGCATTTT. This encodes CASSLSGAVQPQHF.

This chain connects TRBV3-1 (or the pseudogene TRBV3-2) to TRBJ1-6; no reliable D call. The CDR3 sequence is 17 residues long. Germline V gives CDR1 LGHDT, CDR2 YNNKEL (reference sequence). The V end was cut by 0 bases, the J end by 0 bases, with 9 bases between. CDR3 nucleotides: TGTGCCAGCAGCCAAGAAGCCGAGCTCTCCTATAATTCACCCCTCCACTTT. It specifies CASSQEAELSYNSPLHF.